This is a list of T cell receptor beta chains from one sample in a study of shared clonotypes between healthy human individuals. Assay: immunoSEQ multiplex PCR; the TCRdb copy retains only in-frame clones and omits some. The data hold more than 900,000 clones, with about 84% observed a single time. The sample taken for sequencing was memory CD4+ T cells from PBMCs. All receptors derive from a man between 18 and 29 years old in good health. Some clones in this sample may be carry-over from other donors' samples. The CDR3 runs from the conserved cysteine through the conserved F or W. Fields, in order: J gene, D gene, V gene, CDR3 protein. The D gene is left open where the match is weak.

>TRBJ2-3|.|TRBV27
CASSLSGWSTDTQYF
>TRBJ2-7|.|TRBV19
CASSSSPGERKEQYF
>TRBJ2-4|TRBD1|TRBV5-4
CASSYGGQGGIAKNIQYF
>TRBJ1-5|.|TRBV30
CAWSVRLGWQPQHF
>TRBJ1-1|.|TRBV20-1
CSAAGQNEAFF
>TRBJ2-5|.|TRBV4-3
CASSQGSFQETQYF
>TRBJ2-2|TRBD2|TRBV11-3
CASSLVLSGRSTGELFF
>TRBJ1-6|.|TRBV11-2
CASSSLDRSPLHF
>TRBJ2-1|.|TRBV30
CAWRALPGGGNEQFF
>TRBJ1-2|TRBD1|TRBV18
CASSPRTGIDGYTF
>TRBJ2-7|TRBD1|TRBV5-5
CASYKGATTYEQYF
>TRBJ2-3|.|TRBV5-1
CASSLQGGDTQYF
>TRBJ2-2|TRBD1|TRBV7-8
CASSLEAGGITGELFF
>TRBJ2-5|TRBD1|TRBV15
CATSRGQGETQYF
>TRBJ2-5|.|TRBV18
CASSPRGMAETQYF
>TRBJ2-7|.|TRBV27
CASSSVRSYEQYF
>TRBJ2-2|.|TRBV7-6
CASSLASGNTGELFF
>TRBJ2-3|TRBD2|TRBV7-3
CASSRGRGGHPSTDTQYF
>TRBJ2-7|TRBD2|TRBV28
CASSLSGISSYEQYF
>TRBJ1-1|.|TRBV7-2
CASHPHRNTEAFF
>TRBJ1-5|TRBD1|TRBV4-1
CASSQGADRAQPQHF
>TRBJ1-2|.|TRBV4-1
CASSQGAPGDYGYTF
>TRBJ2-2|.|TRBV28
CASSLFGAGGPRLFF
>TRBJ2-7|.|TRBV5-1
CASSLVQGPYEQYF
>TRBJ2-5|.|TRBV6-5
CASSYSVGGTQHF
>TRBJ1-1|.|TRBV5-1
CASSVEGPPVTEAFF
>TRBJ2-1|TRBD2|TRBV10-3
CAISESTLRGKASGRAYYEQFF
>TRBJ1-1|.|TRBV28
CASSLAGRRGTEAFF